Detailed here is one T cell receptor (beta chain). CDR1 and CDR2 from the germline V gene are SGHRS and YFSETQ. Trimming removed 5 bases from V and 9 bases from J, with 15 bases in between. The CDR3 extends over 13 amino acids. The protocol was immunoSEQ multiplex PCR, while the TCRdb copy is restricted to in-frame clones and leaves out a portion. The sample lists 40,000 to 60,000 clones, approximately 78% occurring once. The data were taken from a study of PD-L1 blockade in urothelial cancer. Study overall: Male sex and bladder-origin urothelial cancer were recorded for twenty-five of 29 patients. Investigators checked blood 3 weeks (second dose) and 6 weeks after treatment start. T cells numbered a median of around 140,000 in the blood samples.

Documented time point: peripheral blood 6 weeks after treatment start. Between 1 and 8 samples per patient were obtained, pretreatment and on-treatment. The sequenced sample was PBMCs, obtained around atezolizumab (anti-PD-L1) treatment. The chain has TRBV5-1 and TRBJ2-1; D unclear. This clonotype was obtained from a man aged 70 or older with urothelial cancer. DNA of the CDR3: TGCGCCAGCAGGCTCAGCGAAAGCAGTGAGCAGTTCTTC. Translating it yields CASRLSESSEQFF.